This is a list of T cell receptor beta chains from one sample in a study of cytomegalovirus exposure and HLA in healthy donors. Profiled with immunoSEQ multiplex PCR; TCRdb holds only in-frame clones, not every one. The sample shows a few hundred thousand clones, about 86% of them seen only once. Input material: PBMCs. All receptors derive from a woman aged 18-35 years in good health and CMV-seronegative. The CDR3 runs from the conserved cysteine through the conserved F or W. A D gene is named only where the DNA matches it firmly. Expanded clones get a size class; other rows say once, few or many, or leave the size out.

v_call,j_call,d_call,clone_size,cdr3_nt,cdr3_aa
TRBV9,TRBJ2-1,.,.,TGTGCCAGCAGCCTCACTAGGGGGGGATACAATGAGCAGTTCTTC,CASSLTRGGYNEQFF
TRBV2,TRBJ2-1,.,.,TGTGCCAGCAAAGGGGTAAGGGGCGGCAATGAGCAGTTCTTC,CASKGVRGGNEQFF
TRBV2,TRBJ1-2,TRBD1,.,TGTGCCAGCAGTTCGGGACAGGGCAACTATGGCTACACCTTC,CASSSGQGNYGYTF
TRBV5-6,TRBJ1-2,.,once,TGTGCCAGCAGCATTGACAGTACCTCCCATGGCTACACCTTC,CASSIDSTSHGYTF
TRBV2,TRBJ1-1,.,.,TGTGCCATAAACAGGATTCTAAACGCTGAAGCTTTCTTT,CAINRILNAEAFF
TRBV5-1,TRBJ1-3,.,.,TGCGCCAGCAGCTTGAGCGGGGACACCATATATTTT,CASSLSGDTIYF
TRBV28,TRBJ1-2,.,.,TGTGCCAGCAGTTTGGATCCCTACGGAGATGGCTACACCTTC,CASSLDPYGDGYTF
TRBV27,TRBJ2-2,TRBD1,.,TGTGCCAGCAGTTTTGGCTTACACAGGGGATCGCGAAACACCGGGGAGCTGTTTTTT,CASSFGLHRGSRNTGELFF
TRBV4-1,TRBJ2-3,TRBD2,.,TGCGCCAGCAGCCAAGATGGAGCGGGAGGACTAAAAGATACGCAGTATTTT,CASSQDGAGGLKDTQYF
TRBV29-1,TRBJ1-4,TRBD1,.,TGCAGCGTTCAGGGGGATAATGAAAAACTGTTTTTT,CSVQGDNEKLFF